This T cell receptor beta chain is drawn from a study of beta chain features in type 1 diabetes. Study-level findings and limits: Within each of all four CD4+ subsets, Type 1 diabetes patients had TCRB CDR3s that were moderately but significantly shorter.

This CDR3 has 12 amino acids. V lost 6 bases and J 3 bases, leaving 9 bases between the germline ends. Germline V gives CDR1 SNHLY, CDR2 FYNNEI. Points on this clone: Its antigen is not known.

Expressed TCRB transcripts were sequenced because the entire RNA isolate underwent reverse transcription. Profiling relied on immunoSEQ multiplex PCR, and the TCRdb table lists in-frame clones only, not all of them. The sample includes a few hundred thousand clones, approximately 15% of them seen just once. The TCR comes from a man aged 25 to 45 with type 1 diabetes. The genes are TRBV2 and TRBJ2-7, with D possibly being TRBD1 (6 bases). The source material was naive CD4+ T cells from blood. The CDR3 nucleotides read TGTGCCAGCAGGGTGGACAGCTACGAGCAGTACTTC. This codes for CASRVDSYEQYF.